The rows below give T cell receptor beta chains drawn from one sample of a study of control samples from healthy donors and cancer patients. This table comes from immunoSEQ multiplex PCR, and its TCRdb copy is limited to in-frame clones, with some not included. There are about 160,000 clones in the sample; over 90% occur only once, and over 1% lies in the top ten. Sequencing used blood. The source of these receptors is a woman aged 30 to 39 in good health. Each CDR3 is given with its conserved first and last residue. D genes are given only for firm matches. Part of the rows lack a size; the others show once, few, many or a class for expanded clones.

j_call	d_call	v_call	clone_size	cdr3_aa	cdr3_nt
TRBJ1-6	TRBD1	TRBV6-5	NA	CASSQTGIDSPLHF	TGTGCCAGCAGTCAGACAGGGATTGATTCACCCCTCCACTTT
TRBJ1-5	NA	TRBV6-5	NA	CASTTNQPQHF	TGTGCCAGCACGACTAATCAGCCCCAGCATTTT
TRBJ1-4	TRBD1	TRBV5-1	NA	CASSSGTASNEKLFF	TGCGCCAGCAGTTCTGGGACAGCGTCTAATGAAAAACTGTTTTTT
TRBJ2-7	TRBD2	TRBV28	NA	CASRSSGRVLEQYF	TGTGCCAGCAGGTCTAGCGGGAGGGTCTTAGAGCAGTACTTC
TRBJ2-7	TRBD1	TRBV13	NA	CASSGGQGLTYEQYF	TGTGCCAGCAGCGGTGGACAGGGGCTAACCTACGAGCAGTACTTC
TRBJ1-1	NA	TRBV28	NA	CASRSGAMDGNTEAFF	TGTGCCAGCAGGTCAGGGGCCATGGACGGGAACACTGAAGCTTTCTTT
TRBJ1-6	NA	TRBV7-8	NA	CASSFIVNAAGPLHF	TGTGCCAGCAGCTTTATCGTTAATGCGGCGGGACCCCTCCACTTT
TRBJ2-5	NA	TRBV28	NA	CASSLQGSGETQYF	TGTGCCAGCAGTTTGCAGGGGAGTGGGGAGACCCAGTACTTC
TRBJ1-6	TRBD1	TRBV4-1	NA	CASSQEPTGGYSPLHF	TGCGCCAGCAGCCAGGAGCCGACAGGGGGATATTCACCCCTCCACTTT
TRBJ1-1	NA	TRBV6-5	NA	CASSNLGGKYTEAFF	TGTGCCAGCAGCAACCTGGGGGGAAAATACACTGAAGCTTTCTTT
TRBJ1-2	TRBD1	TRBV18	NA	CASSPPTDRGDYGYTF	TGTGCCAGCTCACCTCCGACCGACAGGGGTGACTATGGCTACACCTTC
TRBJ2-4	NA	TRBV19	NA	CASGEPGAKNIQYF	TGTGCCTCAGGGGAACCCGGGGCCAAAAACATTCAGTACTTC
TRBJ1-2	NA	TRBV28	few	CASSDSNRVGYTF	TGTGCCAGCAGTGACTCCAACAGGGTGGGCTACACCTTC
TRBJ2-1	NA	TRBV5-4	NA	CASSLDSSSYNEQFF	TGTGCCAGCAGCTTGGACAGTTCATCCTACAATGAGCAGTTCTTC
TRBJ1-5	NA	TRBV6-4	NA	CASSEGSNQPQHF	TGTGCCAGCAGTGAGGGGAGCAATCAGCCCCAGCATTTT
TRBJ2-1	TRBD2	TRBV4-1	NA	CASSSPGLAGGKVDEQFF	TGCGCCAGCAGCTCACCGGGACTAGCGGGAGGGAAGGTGGATGAGCAGTTCTTC
TRBJ1-2	NA	TRBV2	NA	CASSPDGYGYTF	TGTGCCAGCAGCCCCGACGGCTATGGCTACACCTTC
TRBJ2-4	NA	TRBV10-1	NA	CASSEVGAKNIQYF	TGCGCCAGCAGTGAAGTGGGGGCAAAAAACATTCAGTACTTC